This paragraph reports one T cell receptor beta chain. The sample originates from a study of CD8 T cells in Susac syndrome. With random hexamers, reverse transcription was performed on 0.5 to 1 ug of RNA. TCRdb re-analysed the immunoSEQ multiplex PCR reads in MiXCR, keeping a single row per CDR3 protein. This repertoire shows some 190,000 distinct CDR3 sequences, about 95% found once; its top ten account for 0.08% to 0.11%. The CDR3 has 14 residues. Germline V gene sequence: CDR1 SGHAT, CDR2 FQDESV (reference sequence). V lost 4 bases and J lost 6; bases outside the gene matches: 8. The sequence came from a human donor in good health. The chain carries TRBV11-1 and TRBJ2-7; 8 bases map to TRBD1. The source material was CD4+ T cells from PBMCs. CDR3 protein: CASSSTRTGREQYF. The CDR3 DNA sequence: TGTGCCAGCAGCTCGACCCGGACAGGGCGCGAGCAGTACTTC.